The 25 T cell receptor beta chains presented below share a single source sample, sequenced in a study of CD8 T cells in Susac syndrome. Random hexamers served to reverse transcribe about 0.5 to 1 ug RNA. TCRdb redid the calling of the immunoSEQ multiplex PCR reads with MiXCR, one entry per CDR3 protein. In the table there are 250,000 to 300,000 distinct CDR3 sequences, 89% of which are singletons. Sequences were obtained from CD8+ T cells from PBMCs. Source of these receptors: a human donor with multiple sclerosis.

The genes are TRBV29-1 and TRBJ1-1; TRBD1 is a possible D gene (5 bases). CDR3 length equals 11 residues. Trimming shortened V by 6 bases and J by 1 base, and 6 bases separated the two germline ends. Germline loops: CDR1 SQVTM, CDR2 ANQGSEA. The chain's CDR3 is CSVTGNTEAFF. The CDR3, as DNA: TGCAGCGTCACAGGGAACACTGAAGCTTTCTTT.

The chain uses TRBV2 and TRBJ2-3; D may be TRBD2 (5 bases). V was shortened by 2 bases and J by 1 base, with 16 bases between the two germline ends. This CDR3 has 17 residues. CDR1 and CDR2 from the germline V gene are SNHLY and FYNNEI. The CDR3 loop is CASSESGLPAGTDTQYF. In DNA, the CDR3 is TGTGCCAGCAGTGAAAGTGGACTCCCGGCGGGCACAGATACGCAGTATTTT.

Notes on this clonotype: A junction boundary mismatches the germline segment, possibly from a read error. The rearrangement uses TRBV29-1 and TRBJ2-7; 7 bases are a match to TRBD1. This CDR3 has 13 amino acids. The germline gives CDR1 SQVTM, CDR2 ANQGSEA. The CDR3 is CSVGARDSYEQYF. The DNA of the CDR3 is TGCAGTGTTGGGGCCCGGGACAGTTACGAGCAGTACTTC.

The gene calls are TRBV7-9 and TRBJ2-7, with unresolved D. This CDR3 is 13 amino acids long. The germline V and J ends were trimmed by 9 bases and 3 bases, with 15 bases remaining between them. CDR1 is SEHNR and CDR2 is FQNEAQ in the germline V gene (reference sequence). CDR3 residues: CASSLGPDYEQYF. CDR3 nucleotides: TGTGCCAGTAGCCTCGGACCGGACTACGAGCAGTACTTC.

The chain is built from TRBV23-1 and TRBJ1-1; TRBD1 matches at 9 bases. TRBV23-1 is treated as an ORF (open reading frame) with a function not yet certain. V shed 8 bases and J 3 bases; nucleotides not matched to a gene: 4. The CDR3 runs 13 residues. For the CDR3, the DNA is TGCGCCAGCCGCGGACAGGGGCACACTGAAGCTTTCTTT. It translates to CASRGQGHTEAFF.

The rearrangement joins TRBV2 to TRBJ1-1; D call uncertain. The germline gives CDR1 SNHLY, CDR2 FYNNEI. The germline V and J ends were trimmed by 3 bases and 4 bases, with 12 bases remaining between them. This CDR3 spans 14 amino acids. DNA of the CDR3: TGTGCCAGCAGTGAGGGCCGGGGTAGCACTGAAGCTTTCTTT. The encoded protein is CASSEGRGSTEAFF. Based on the CDR3 plus reference TRBV2 and TRBJ1-1, the full variable domain is EPEVTQTPSHQVTQMGQEVILRCVPISNHLYFYWYRQILGQKVEFLVSFYNNEISEKSEIFDDQFSVERPDGSNFTLKIRSTKLEDSAMYFCASSEGRGSTEAFFGQGTRLTVV.

The gene calls are TRBV7-2 and TRBJ2-7; TRBD1 matches at 11 bases. In germline, CDR1 is SGHTA, CDR2 FQGNSA. CDR3 length equals 15 residues. V lost 3 bases, J lost 2 bases, and 3 bases stayed unmatched. The CDR3 region has the DNA TGTGCCAGCAGCTTGGACAGGGGGCGCCCCTACGAGCAGTACTTC. Protein: CASSLDRGRPYEQYF.

This rearrangement joins TRBV24-1 to TRBJ2-1; the D gene is possibly TRBD1 (6 bases). The CDR3 contains 14 residues. V was shortened by 1 base and J by 5 bases, with 8 bases between the two germline ends. From germline, CDR1 is KGHDR and CDR2 SFDVKD. CDR3 nucleotide sequence: TGTGCCACCAGTGATTTAGGGGGAGACAATGAGCAGTTCTTC. Translating it yields CATSDLGGDNEQFF.

In regard to this clonotype: A read error may produce the germline difference seen at one junction end. The chain uses TRBV30 and TRBJ1-5, with D perhaps TRBD1 (6 bases). This CDR3 is built from 13 residues. The germline CDR1 and CDR2 sequences are GTSNPN and SVGIG (reference sequence). The CDR3 protein is CVWSVGGVQPQHF. In DNA form, the CDR3 reads TGTGTCTGGAGTGTCGGGGGCGTCCAGCCCCAGCATTTT.

This clonotype was seen just once. The J gene is TRBJ2-5, the V gene TRBV7-9; D perhaps matches TRBD2 (6 bases). The V gene's germline CDR1 is SEHNR and CDR2 FQNEAQ (reference sequence). With 2 bases removed from V and 3 bases from J, the gap between germline ends came to 22 bases. CDR3 length: 18 residues. The CDR3 bases are TGTGCCAGCAGCTTACCGCCGGGCGCGGGGAGTCCCAAAGAGACCCAGTACTTC. Encoded protein: CASSLPPGAGSPKETQYF.

CDR3 in amino acids: CASSLLDGTQETQYF. The DNA for the CDR3 is TGTGCCAGCAGTTTATTGGATGGAACACAAGAGACCCAGTACTTC. The chain carries TRBV28 and TRBJ2-5; D gene unclear. The CDR3 has 15 amino acids. V dropped 1 base and J dropped 2 bases, with 11 bases sitting between them. The germline CDR1 and CDR2 sequences are MDHEN and SYDVKM.

The chain carries TRBV7-9 and TRBJ2-7; D is undetermined. The germline V and J ends were trimmed by 2 bases and 1 base, with 9 bases remaining between them. This CDR3 is built from 14 residues. CDR1 and CDR2 (germline): SEHNR, FQNEAQ (reference sequence). CDR3 bases: TGTGCCAGCAGCTTACAAGGCGTTTCCTACGAGCAGTACTTC. Translated: CASSLQGVSYEQYF.

The genes are TRBV30 and TRBJ2-1, with D uncertain. V lost 3 bases and J lost 5, with 8 bases in between. The CDR3 runs to 12 residues. From germline, CDR1 is GTSNPN and CDR2 SVGIG (reference sequence). CDR3 nucleotides: TGTGCCTGGAGCGGGCAGAACAATGAGCAGTTCTTC. Translating it yields CAWSGQNNEQFF.

Notes on this clonotype: Compared with germline, one end of the junction differs, possibly owing to a read error. V and J are TRBV20-1 and TRBJ1-5; maybe TRBD1 (6 bases). The germline V gene encodes CDR1 DFQATT and CDR2 SNEGSKA (reference sequence). The CDR3 spans 17 residues. CDR3 protein: CSAREGRAGGRDQPQQF. CDR3 nucleotide sequence: TGCAGTGCTAGAGAGGGAAGAGCGGGGGGCCGGGATCAGCCCCAGCAATTT.

The chain recombines TRBV20-1 with TRBJ1-5; 9 nucleotides match TRBD1. The J segment lost 5 bases and the V segment lost 0 bases, leaving 11 bases of the junction unmatched. Germline values: CDR1 DFQATT, CDR2 SNEGSKA (reference sequence). This CDR3 has 17 amino acids. The CDR3: CSARDWTGAFGDQPQHF. The CDR3 DNA follows: TGCAGTGCTAGAGATTGGACAGGGGCCTTTGGGGATCAGCCCCAGCATTTT.

This rearrangement joins TRBV30 to TRBJ2-3, with 10 bases matching TRBD1. The length of the CDR3 is 15 residues. From germline, CDR1 is GTSNPN and CDR2 SVGIG (reference sequence). Trimming removed 2 bases from V and 5 bases from J; junction bases left unmatched: 7. The CDR3 spells CAWSLGQGWEDTQYF. DNA for the CDR3: TGTGCCTGGAGTCTGGGACAGGGGTGGGAAGATACGCAGTATTTT.

V and J are TRBV4-1 and TRBJ1-1; D gene ambiguous. Germline V lookup: CDR1 MGHRA, CDR2 YSYEKL. This CDR3 comprises 15 residues. V was clipped by 1 base and J by 5 bases, with 14 bases between them. CDR3 in amino acids: CASSQGANFGTEAFF. CDR3 nucleotides: TGCGCCAGCAGCCAAGGGGCGAATTTTGGTACTGAAGCTTTCTTT.

V and J are TRBV7-9 and TRBJ2-7; 9 bases agree with TRBD1. The length of the CDR3 is 16 residues. V gave up 5 bases and J gave up 3 bases; unmatched junction bases: 11. Germline CDR1 SEHNR, CDR2 FQNEAQ (reference sequence). The CDR3 sequence: CASSPRPPGQGYEQYF. In nucleotides, the CDR3 is TGTGCCAGCAGCCCGCGCCCACCGGGACAGGGCTACGAGCAGTACTTC.

The chain employs TRBV9 and TRBJ1-1; no clear D gene. The CDR3 loop spans 12 amino acids. CDR1 SGDLS and CDR2 YYNGEE come from the germline V gene. V dropped 5 bases and J dropped 2 bases, with 7 bases sitting between them. The CDR3 nucleotides are TGTGCCAGCAGTGGGTTCAACACTGAAGCTTTCTTT. Translated: CASSGFNTEAFF.

V gene TRBV30 combines with J gene TRBJ2-1, with 11 bases aligning to TRBD2. The J segment lost 4 bases and the V segment lost 5 bases, leaving 7 bases of the junction unmatched. CDR1 and CDR2 from the germline V gene are GTSNPN and SVGIG (reference sequence). CDR3 length: 15 amino acids. The DNA of the CDR3 is TGTGCCTGGGGAGAGGGGACTAGCGGATACAATGAGCAGTTCTTC. Translation: CAWGEGTSGYNEQFF.

The CDR3 sequence: CSVEDMEGLGTDTQYF. In nucleotides, the CDR3 is TGCAGCGTTGAAGATATGGAGGGGCTCGGAACGGATACGCAGTATTTT. The J gene is TRBJ2-3, the V gene TRBV29-1, with D possibly being TRBD2 (6 bases). V was clipped by 0 bases and J by 6 bases, with 19 bases between them. Germline V CDR1 and CDR2: SQVTM, ANQGSEA. The CDR3 is 16 residues long.

V gene TRBV30 combines with J gene TRBJ2-7; 9 nucleotides match TRBD1. The CDR3 consists of 12 residues. V lost 4 bases, J lost 5 bases, and 3 bases stayed unmatched. In germline, CDR1 is GTSNPN, CDR2 SVGIG (reference sequence). CDR3 bases: TGTGCCTGGAAGGACAGGGGAAACGAGCAGTACTTC. It codes for CAWKDRGNEQYF.

V and J are TRBV30 and TRBJ1-5; D gene ambiguous. Germline values: CDR1 GTSNPN, CDR2 SVGIG (reference sequence). The CDR3 contains 13 residues. Trimming left V 6 bases short and J 4 bases short, with 13 bases between. This CDR3 reads CACTAGGNQPQHF. CDR3 DNA sequence: TGTGCCTGTACAGCAGGAGGGAATCAGCCCCAGCATTTT. Supplemented by reference TRBV30 and TRBJ1-5, the full variable domain reads SQTIHQWPATLVQPVGSPLSLECTVEGTSNPNLYWYRQAAGRGLQLLFYSVGIGQISSEVPQNLSASRPQDRQFILSSKKLLLSDSGFYLCACTAGGNQPQHFGDGTRLSIL.

This chain links TRBV9 with TRBJ1-2, with TRBD1 matching 10 bases. CDR3 length: 16 residues. Germline V gene sequence: CDR1 SGDLS, CDR2 YYNGEE. V shed 4 bases, J shed 2 bases, and the junction held 8 bases outside the gene matches. CDR3 DNA sequence: TGTGCCAGCAGCCCGACAGGGGGCCCCCTCAACTATGGCTACACCTTC. Residues: CASSPTGGPLNYGYTF.

The chain couples TRBV6-1 to TRBJ2-1; possibly TRBD2 for D (6 bases). CDR3 length: 14 amino acids. V was pared by 8 bases and J by 8 bases, with 19 bases between. Germline V CDR1 and CDR2: MNHNS, SASEGT. The CDR3 coding sequence is TGTGCCAGCGGTCTTTCTATATGGGGGGATGAGCAGTTCTTC. The encoded protein is CASGLSIWGDEQFF.